What follows are 4 T cell receptor beta chains derived from one specimen sequenced in a study of blood T cell repertoires in COVID-19. This table comes from immunoSEQ multiplex PCR, and its TCRdb copy is limited to in-frame clones, with some not included. The sample has under 350,000 clones, roughly 91% seen once; the top ten hold approximately 2%. Sequencing input: PBMCs or T cells enriched from blood (not recorded which). The receptor set was obtained from a woman aged 60-75 years who had recovered from COVID-19.

This clone was seen once. The rearrangement joins TRBV11-2 to TRBJ2-3; D gene uncertain. Trimming shortened V by 4 bases and J by 2 bases, and 13 bases separated the two germline ends. Germline CDR1 reads SGHAT; CDR2 reads FQNNGV. This CDR3 comprises 15 residues. CDR3 in amino acids: CASSSLVTPTDTQYF. In DNA form, the CDR3 reads TGTGCCAGCAGCTCCCTGGTTACACCCACAGATACGCAGTATTTT.

This clone was counted a single time. The CDR3 reads CASSPAGQLNQPQHF. The CDR3 nucleotides are TGTGCCAGCTCACCTGCCGGACAGCTAAATCAGCCCCAGCATTTT. The chain carries TRBV18 and TRBJ1-5, with TRBD1 as a possible D gene (6 bases). The CDR3 totals 15 residues. Germline V gene data show CDR1 as KGHSH and CDR2 as LQKENI. V was cut by 3 bases and J by 4 bases, with 13 bases left in between.

J is TRBJ1-5 and V is TRBV28, with 7 bases identical to TRBD1. This CDR3 is built from 15 residues. CDR1 and CDR2 (germline): MDHEN, SYDVKM. Trimming at V came to 5 bases and at J to 5 bases, leaving 9 bases not matched to a gene. The DNA for the CDR3 is TGTGCCAGCAGTGCAACAGGGGCCACACATCAGCCCCAGCATTTT. This translates into CASSATGATHQPQHF. The variable domain in full, with the rest retrieved from reference TRBV28 and TRBJ1-5, is DVKVTQSSRYLVKRTGEKVFLECVQDMDHENMFWYRQDPGLGLRLIYFSYDVKMKEKGDIPEGYSVSREKKERFSLILESASTNQTSMYLCASSATGATHQPQHFGDGTRLSIL.

The gene calls are TRBV5-4 and TRBJ2-6; maybe TRBD1 (5 bases). V was shortened by 0 bases and J by 2 bases, with 9 bases between the two germline ends. The CDR3 spans 16 residues. Germline loops: CDR1 SGHNT, CDR2 YYREEE (reference sequence). The CDR3 loop reads CASSLARGAGANVLTF. In nucleotides, the CDR3 is TGTGCCAGCAGCTTGGCTAGGGGCGCTGGGGCCAACGTCCTGACTTTC.